This T cell receptor beta chain was profiled in a study of blood T cells in healthy people across ages (dated by TCRdb to 2014 to 2015). Regarding the complete study: Template switching captured roughly one uniquely barcoded TCR beta cDNA molecule per two T cells in model experiments. Using deep sequencing normalized with unique cDNA molecular identifiers, the study measured how TCR beta repertoire diversity changes with age. The donors were split into four age groups: young (average around 17 years), middle-aged (nearly 40), aged (more than 55) and long-lived (approximately 80). For two donors (one aged 18 to 29 and one aged 80 or older), the study analyzed two additional independent replicas of 1 million unique cDNA reads from the same blood draw. The paper as a whole reports these results and caveats: As age increased, observed TCR beta diversity per million T cells dropped in a roughly linear way, and a significant reduction was already evident by age about 40. Compared with the aged group, the long-lived group had more naive CD4+ T cells, fewer expanded clones and increased TCR diversity, suggesting age selection. The CMV infection status of donors was not known, potentially confounding age-related changes in expanded clonotypes. There was a strong correlation between observed TCR beta diversity and the percentage of naive T cells measured by flow cytometry. Estimates of total diversity based on one million sequenced T cells were considered lower bounds and underestimates. Since profiling was done on bulk unsorted PBMCs, naive and antigen-experienced compartments could not be conclusively compared.

Spanning cysteine to phenylalanine, the CDR3 consists of 13 amino acids. Kept here is only the CDR3 DNA, which spans 39 bases and is read in frame from base 1. The germline V gene specifies MDHEN as CDR1 and SYDVKM as CDR2. Between the V and J ends, shortened by 6 bases and 1 base respectively, the junction contains 10 bases. The 40 or so donors, aged about 6 to 95 years, were systemically healthy Caucasian individuals from Russia. Each donor gave about 9.7 milliliters of peripheral blood, drawn into EDTA-treated Vacutainer tubes. PBMCs were isolated by Ficoll-Paque density-gradient centrifugation, with at least 7 million obtained per sample. Trizol reagent was used to extract total RNA from PBMCs, with at least 6 micrograms per sample. Naive CD45RAhigh/CD27high T cell percentages were measured by flow cytometry on a PBMC aliquot from every donor. This clonotype was observed many times. This clone's antigen is unknown. No per-base quality is available; no much larger clone lies one base away.

The library was built by means of 5' RACE. The run used an Illumina HiSeq 2500. A second PCR of about 6 to 12 cycles was run with a J-beta primer mix and a sample-barcoded 5' primer. A unique molecular identifier was introduced onto each TCR beta cDNA molecule by a template-switch 5' adaptor carrying 12 random nucleotides. Each sample yielded at least 2.5 million CDR3-containing paired-end reads. First-strand cDNA synthesis was performed from all RNA using the Mint cDNA synthesis kit, with priming by a TRBC-specific oligonucleotide. Following uracil-DNA glycosylase treatment, a first 18-cycle PCR with universal primers M1SS and BC2_uni_R was performed on all cDNA. The authors processed their data as follows. Each sample was normalized by randomly selecting 1 million high-quality reads, each carrying a distinct molecular identifier. Instead of being binned into consensus sequences, reads that shared molecular identifiers were thrown out. MiTCR, set to a Q25 quality threshold and the strictest error-elimination algorithm, was used for CDR3 identification, clonotype clustering and error correction. A nonparametric unseen species model with Euler transformation was used to estimate a lower bound on total TCR beta diversity. The raw public data were reprocessed by TCRdb itself: fastp quality trimming at Q25, MiXCR clonotype calling, in-frame beta chains only. Each entry merges the rows of one CDR3 protein and shows their most common DNA and genes. The V and J calls follow TCRdb's processing rather than the paper's. Within this sample are about 930,000 distinct CDR3 sequences, with 25% to 35% of them counted one time only. About 10% of the sample lies in the top ten.

These records were also assigned to another study, of T cells of mothers and their children. The second study's paper adds: Donors were nine systemically healthy Caucasian individuals: three mothers and their six children. cDNA synthesis used all of the extracted RNA, with around 1.4 ug of RNA in each 15 ul reaction. In the second PCR, the M1S primer introduced both the sample barcodes and 2-4 random nucleotides. Each mother yielded over 8.5 million TCR beta CDR3 reads and each child a few million reads. Thymic selection shapes the output of TCR recombination in a similar way in related and unrelated pairs, and inherited differences have a minor effect. Normalized repertoire overlap was always found to be slightly, but never significantly, higher in related mother-child pairs than in unrelated mother-child pairs. No persistent microchimeric T cell clones were found, with a detection sensitivity of roughly 92 clones per million clonotypes. In the study, deep NGS was used to compare the TCR beta repertoires of mothers and children, and features distinguishing related mother-child pairs from unrelated individuals were sought. Mothers averaged roughly 40 +/- 4 years of age and children averaged around 11 +/- 4 years. After adapters were ligated using NEBNext reagents, the libraries underwent 100+100 nt paired-end sequencing on an Illumina HiSeq 2000. To avoid cross-contamination, the mother libraries and the child libraries were prepared a month apart and sequenced in separate runs. For each donor, between roughly 500,000 and 2,100,000 distinct TCR beta clonotypes were identified. Naive TCR beta clonotypes were estimated from low-frequency clonotypes matched to each donor's FACS-determined naive share, without sorting.

The sample consisted of blood. The chain was built from TRBV28 and TRBJ2-7; the D gene identity is not certain. The sequence came from a woman aged 35 to 49 in good health. This receptor carries the CDR3 CASSNRVSYEQYF. The bases read TGTGCCAGCAGCAACCGGGTGTCCTACGAGCAGTACTTC.